This T cell receptor (beta chain) was captured in a study of control samples from healthy donors and cancer patients. Germline-derived CDR1 and CDR2 are SNHLY and FYNNEI. Trimming pared 3 bases from V and 2 bases from J, leaving 13 bases between. The CDR3 runs 15 residues. The assay was immunoSEQ multiplex PCR, and TCRdb's table has in-frame clones only and misses some. The data hold over 75,000 clones, with around 91% observed a single time. This chain connects TRBV2 to TRBJ1-1; possibly TRBD1 for D (5 bases). The clonotype comes from a man between 25 and 39 years old in good health. Source material: blood. Written as DNA, the CDR3 is TGTGCCAGCAGTGAGAAGGGGCTCGTTAACACTGAAGCTTTCTTT. Its translation: CASSEKGLVNTEAFF.